The subject of this entry is one TCR beta chain. Assay: immunoSEQ multiplex PCR; the TCRdb copy retains only in-frame clones and omits some. The data hold 24,000 or so clones, with 84% observed a single time. The V gene's germline CDR1 is MDHEN and CDR2 SYDVKM. Deletions cut 3 bases from V and 5 bases from J, with 10 bases between. This CDR3 has 14 amino acids. This sample is part of a study of T cells in narcolepsy. The genes are TRBV28 and TRBJ2-2; D call uncertain. Material: CD45RA- memory CD4+ T cells from PBMCs. This clonotype was obtained from a human donor with narcolepsy. The CDR3 DNA sequence: TGTGCCAGCAGTTTCAGATCTGGGACCGGGGAGCTGTTTTTT. It encodes CASSFRSGTGELFF.